This T cell receptor (beta chain) was captured by sequencing in a study of shared clonotypes between healthy human individuals. Findings of the study overall: Rarefaction revealed incomplete sorted-subset sequencing despite large depth. Unshared clonotypes carried lower generation probabilities than those common to all four donors.

As concerns this clone: Its specificity is unknown. This sample includes further DNA sequences coding for the same CDR3.

Naive CD8 cells lacked CD45RO and underwent positive selection for CCR7, leaving out terminally differentiated effector memory CD45RA+ cells. Trimming removed 4 bases from V and 0 bases from J; junction bases left unmatched: 5. The V gene's germline CDR1 is SGDLS and CDR2 YYNGEE. The length of the CDR3 is 15 residues. Sorted-subset replicate PCRs used around 220 ng DNA, some 33,000 T cell genomes. Using immunoSEQ multiplex PCR, the repertoire was profiled, and TCRdb retains in-frame clones only, with some absent. The repertoire holds around 2,000,000 clones, with approximately 94% as singletons. Sequencing was performed on naive CD8+ T cells sorted from blood. The chain couples TRBV9 to TRBJ2-7, with 9 bases fitting TRBD1. This clonotype was sampled from a man between 18 and 29 years old in good health. The CDR3 bases are TGTGCCAGCAGCCCGGGACAGGGCCTCTCCTACGAGCAGTACTTC. As protein: CASSPGQGLSYEQYF.